Below are 32 T cell receptor beta chains sequenced from a single sample in a study of OX40 agonist ivuxolimab in advanced cancers. Method: immunoSEQ multiplex PCR; TCRdb's copy keeps in-frame clones and lacks some. The sample lists tens of thousands of clones; about 86% were seen once. The sample here was CD4+ or CD8+ T cells sorted from blood, taken in a trial of the OX40 agonist ivuxolimab. The source is an adult with an advanced solid tumor such as melanoma, head and neck, liver or kidney cancer.

The chain couples TRBV14 to TRBJ2-6; no reliable D call. V was cut by 6 bases and J by 1 base, with 7 bases left in between. CDR3 length equals 14 residues. Looked up from germline, CDR1 is SGHDN and CDR2 is FVKESK. CDR3 amino acids: CASSSFSGANVLTF. The CDR3 region has the DNA TGTGCCAGCAGTTCTTTTTCTGGGGCCAACGTCCTGACTTTC.

The chain links TRBV15 to TRBJ2-5, with 11 bases matching TRBD2. V lost 3 bases and J lost 5; bases outside the gene matches: 11. From germline, CDR1 is LNHNV and CDR2 YYDKDF (reference sequence). The CDR3 is 17 amino acids. In nucleotides, the CDR3 is TGTGCCACCAGCAGCGGACTGTTAGCGGGAGGGGAGGAGACCCAGTACTTC. Translation gives CATSSGLLAGGEETQYF.

The chain combines TRBV4-1 with TRBJ2-5; TRBD2 might be the D (5 bases). The DNA matches TRBJ2-7 better at its end, which makes the J call doubtful. Germline CDR1 and CDR2: MGHRA and YSYEKL. This CDR3 spans 15 amino acids. The CDR3 coding sequence is TGCGCCAGCAGCTCTCCGGCCGGGAAACGTCTCGAGCAGTACTTC. Translation: CASSSPAGKRLEQYF.

This clone was found once. The chain joins TRBV19 to TRBJ2-7; D gene unclear. The ends were cut back, 6 bases at V and 3 bases at J, with 18 bases in the middle. CDR3 size: 15 residues. Germline V CDR1 and CDR2: LNHDA, SQIVND (reference sequence). CDR3 in DNA: TGTGCCAGTAGAAAGGTGTCCAGTGAGTACTACGAGCAGTACTTC. Translating it yields CASRKVSSEYYEQYF. Variable domain in full (rest from reference TRBV19 and TRBJ2-7): DGGITQSPKYLFRKEGQNVTLSCEQNLNHDAMYWYRQDPGQGLRLIYYSQIVNDFQKGDIAEGYSVSREKKESFPLTVTSAQKNPTAFYLCASRKVSSEYYEQYFGPGTRLTVT.

The V call is TRBV11-2, the J call TRBJ1-4, with TRBD1 matching 8 bases. The CDR3 loop spans 15 amino acids. V shed 5 bases, J shed 7 bases, and the junction held 9 bases outside the gene matches. Looked up from germline, CDR1 is SGHAT and CDR2 is FQNNGV. The CDR3 sequence: CASSPGQGRGEKLFF. For the CDR3, the DNA is TGTGCCAGCAGCCCCGGACAGGGTAGGGGTGAAAAACTGTTTTTT.

This chain uses TRBV10-3 with TRBJ1-1, with unresolved D. With 3 bases removed from V and 2 bases from J, the gap between germline ends came to 7 bases. Germline V CDR1 and CDR2: ENHRY, SYGVKD. The CDR3 loop spans 13 amino acids. The DNA for the CDR3 is TGTGCCATCAGTGAAATTGTAAACACTGAAGCTTTCTTT. Translation: CAISEIVNTEAFF.

The chain is built from TRBV6-4 and TRBJ1-1; TRBD1 is a possible D gene (5 bases). CDR1 MRHNA and CDR2 SNTAGT come from the germline V gene. The CDR3 totals 13 residues. Trimming took 4 bases from V and 7 from J, leaving 13 bases between them. The DNA of the CDR3 is TGTGCCAGCAGTGTCAGGGAGGGAAATGAAGCTTTCTTT. It specifies CASSVREGNEAFF.

The V gene is TRBV11-2, the J gene TRBJ1-2; D may be TRBD1 (6 bases). Germline-derived CDR1 and CDR2 are SGHAT and FQNNGV. V shed 4 bases and J shed 0 bases, with 12 bases lying between them. CDR3 size: 15 residues. CDR3 in DNA: TGTGCCAGCAGCTCAGGACACAGGGCTAACTATGGCTACACCTTC. This sequence encodes CASSSGHRANYGYTF.

V gene TRBV2 combines with J gene TRBJ1-2; D perhaps matches TRBD1 (5 bases). The germline V and J ends were trimmed by 6 bases and 8 bases, with 13 bases remaining between them. From germline, CDR1 is SNHLY and CDR2 FYNNEI. The CDR3 covers 12 residues. In DNA, the CDR3 is TGTGCCAGCAGCCTACAGGTCTGGGGCTACACCTTC. As protein: CASSLQVWGYTF. Filled out from reference TRBV2 and TRBJ1-2, the complete variable domain reads EPEVTQTPSHQVTQMGQEVILRCVPISNHLYFYWYRQILGQKVEFLVSFYNNEISEKSEIFDDQFSVERPDGSNFTLKIRSTKLEDSAMYFCASSLQVWGYTFGSGTRLTVV.

This clone was observed a few times. The chain links TRBV30 to TRBJ1-1; D remains unclear. Germline CDR1 GTSNPN, CDR2 SVGIG (reference sequence). This CDR3 is built from 11 residues. With 8 bases removed from V and 1 base from J, the gap between germline ends came to 8 bases. CDR3 residues: CAQGRNTEAFF. DNA for the CDR3: TGTGCCCAAGGGCGGAACACTGAAGCTTTCTTT.

The chain links TRBV6-1 to TRBJ2-7, with D hard to call. Germline CDR1 MNHNS, CDR2 SASEGT. The CDR3 sequence is 13 residues long. Trimming pared 0 bases from V and 7 bases from J, leaving 10 bases between. CDR3 amino acids: CASSEALREEQYF. The CDR3 DNA is TGTGCCAGCAGTGAAGCGCTAAGGGAAGAGCAGTACTTC.

The chain uses TRBV19 and TRBJ2-7; possible D gene TRBD2, 5 bases. The CDR3 totals 13 residues. The ends were cut back, 10 bases at V and 0 bases at J, with 13 bases in the middle. Germline CDR1 LNHDA, CDR2 SQIVND (reference sequence). The chain's CDR3 is CATAEESSYEQYF. DNA of the CDR3: TGTGCCACAGCGGAAGAAAGCTCCTACGAGCAGTACTTC.

The rearrangement joins TRBV6-1 to TRBJ1-1; possibly TRBD1 for D (6 bases). The CDR3 is 11 amino acids. The V and J ends lost 6 bases and 11 bases respectively, with 13 bases between them. Per the germline V gene, CDR1 is MNHNS and CDR2 is SASEGT. CDR3 region: CASSENRGAFF. DNA of the CDR3: TGTGCCAGCAGCGAAAATAGGGGGGCTTTCTTT.

The chain has TRBV11-3 and TRBJ2-1, with TRBD2 matching 9 bases. Germline V CDR1 and CDR2: SGHNT, YENEEA. Losses at the gene ends were 1 base for V and 8 bases for J; bases not matched to a gene: 0. The CDR3 runs to 13 residues. The CDR3 DNA follows: TGTGCCAGCAGCTTAGGCGGGGGGGATGAGCAGTTCTTC. The encoded protein is CASSLGGGDEQFF.

The chain uses TRBV18 and TRBJ2-5; the D is unclear. This CDR3 is 16 amino acids long. The germline V and J ends were trimmed by 0 bases and 7 bases, with 18 bases remaining between them. Germline V gene sequence: CDR1 KGHSH, CDR2 LQKENI. The CDR3 region is CASSPPVGSQVGTQYF. Written as DNA, the CDR3 is TGTGCCAGCTCACCACCGGTCGGTTCCCAGGTTGGGACCCAGTACTTC.

This clone appeared a few times. This chain links TRBV28 with TRBJ2-7; unclear D gene. The CDR3 contains 13 residues. Trimming left V 5 bases short and J 1 base short, with 9 bases between. CDR1 is MDHEN and CDR2 is SYDVKM in the germline V gene. In DNA, the CDR3 is TGTGCCAGCAGTCAGACGCCGTCCTACGAGCAGTACTTC. Translated, it gives CASSQTPSYEQYF.

V and J are TRBV6-5 and TRBJ2-7; maybe TRBD2 (5 bases). This CDR3 spans 15 amino acids. From germline, CDR1 is MNHEY and CDR2 SVGAGI. V lost 6 bases and J 6 bases, leaving 21 bases between the germline ends. The DNA of the CDR3 is TGTGCCAGCAGCGCTATGAGGCGGGCCCTACCCGAGCAGTACTTC. Protein: CASSAMRRALPEQYF.

The chain is built from TRBV19 and TRBJ2-1; a possible D gene is TRBD2 (6 bases). This CDR3 region has 14 residues. From germline, CDR1 is LNHDA and CDR2 SQIVND (reference sequence). Trimming removed 6 bases at V and 7 bases at J, with 16 bases between. CDR3 sequence (DNA): TGTGCCAGTAGAGGTCTAGCGCCGGTTAATGAGCAGTTCTTC. Its protein is CASRGLAPVNEQFF.

The J gene is TRBJ2-1, the V gene TRBV7-2; 10 bases match TRBD2. V shed 4 bases, J shed 8 bases, and the junction held 5 bases outside the gene matches. The germline gives CDR1 SGHTA, CDR2 FQGNSA. The CDR3 consists of 14 residues. The CDR3 nucleotides read TGTGCCAGCAGCTCTCTAGCGGGAGTAGATGAGCAGTTCTTC. This sequence encodes CASSSLAGVDEQFF.

The genes are TRBV2 and TRBJ2-7; the D gene is possibly TRBD2 (7 bases). Trimming removed 10 bases from V and 6 bases from J, with 16 bases in between. CDR1 SNHLY and CDR2 FYNNEI come from the germline V gene. This CDR3 comprises 12 residues. The CDR3 reads CAIQLGGREQYF. Here the CDR3 DNA reads TGTGCCATCCAGTTGGGGGGGCGCGAGCAGTACTTC.

The V call is TRBV5-1, the J call TRBJ1-1; TRBD1 agrees at 8 bases. V dropped 2 bases and J dropped 5; count of bases not matched to a gene: 23. Per the germline V gene, CDR1 is SGHRS and CDR2 is YFSETQ. The CDR3 is made up of 20 amino acids. The CDR3 DNA reads TGCGCCAGCAGCTTATTCGCGCAGGGGGCGATTCTACGCGCGAATACTGAAGCTTTCTTT. Amino acids: CASSLFAQGAILRANTEAFF.

The gene calls are TRBV5-4 and TRBJ2-5, with TRBD1 identical over 9 bases. V lost 4 bases, J lost 1 base, and 5 bases stayed unmatched. The CDR3 has 15 amino acids. CDR1 is SGHNT and CDR2 is YYREEE in the germline V gene (reference sequence). The CDR3 DNA reads as TGTGCCAGCAGCGGAGGGACAGGGTCCCAAGAGACCCAGTACTTC. The encoded protein is CASSGGTGSQETQYF.

The chain employs TRBV27 and TRBJ2-6; TRBD2 matches 7 bases. CDR3 length equals 18 residues. Per the germline V gene, CDR1 is MNHEY and CDR2 is SMNVEV (reference sequence). V shed 3 bases and J 0 bases; nucleotides not matched to a gene: 8. CDR3 sequence (DNA): TGTGCCAGCAGTTTTGAGGGCGGGAGAAACTCTGGGGCCAACGTCCTGACTTTC. Amino acid sequence: CASSFEGGRNSGANVLTF.

The chain combines TRBV5-1 with TRBJ2-5; D ambiguous. CDR3 length equals 13 residues. Germline lookup yields CDR1 SGHRS and CDR2 YFSETQ. V was trimmed by 1 base and J by 2 bases, leaving 6 bases between them. The DNA for the CDR3 is TGCGCCAGCAGCTTGTACAAACAAGAGACCCAGTACTTC. This sequence encodes CASSLYKQETQYF.

This chain joins TRBV2 and TRBJ1-5; possible D gene TRBD1, 6 bases. The CDR3 is 15 residues long. Trimming cost V 5 bases and J 7 bases, with 18 bases left between them. Germline CDR1 reads SNHLY; CDR2 reads FYNNEI. The DNA of the CDR3 is TGTGCCAGCAGTCCCATCCTCCAAGGGGGACAGCCCCAGCATTTT. This sequence encodes CASSPILQGGQPQHF.

The chain joins TRBV30 to TRBJ2-3, with D unclear. In germline, CDR1 is GTSNPN, CDR2 SVGIG (reference sequence). The CDR3 loop spans 15 amino acids. V lost 4 bases to trimming and J lost 7 bases, with 21 bases between them. The CDR3 DNA reads TGTGCCTGGATGAGAAGAACAACCTTTCGAAATACGCAGTATTTT. Amino acid sequence: CAWMRRTTFRNTQYF.

This chain uses TRBV29-1 with TRBJ1-2; D is unclear. The CDR3 spans 11 residues. V was cut by 3 bases and J by 7 bases, with 9 bases left in between. Germline V gene data show CDR1 as SQVTM and CDR2 as ANQGSEA. CDR3 region: CSVDWEFGYTF. CDR3 sequence (DNA): TGCAGCGTTGATTGGGAATTTGGCTACACCTTC.

The genes are TRBV29-1 and TRBJ2-1, with no clear D. Per germline, CDR1 SQVTM and CDR2 ANQGSEA. The V gene lost 6 bases and the J gene lost 3 bases, with 15 bases spanning the gap. This CDR3 contains 14 residues. In DNA, the CDR3 is TGCAGCGTCTCCAAGCTGCTCCTCTACAATGAGCAGTTCTTC. This encodes CSVSKLLLYNEQFF.

The chain recombines TRBV18 with TRBJ1-4; D perhaps matches TRBD1 (6 bases). The V end was cut by 3 bases, the J end by 0 bases, with 11 bases between. CDR1 is KGHSH and CDR2 is LQKENI in the germline V gene. This CDR3 has 16 residues. Here the CDR3 DNA reads TGTGCCAGCTCACCCCGGGGGCACGCAACTAATGAAAAACTGTTTTTT. Translating gives CASSPRGHATNEKLFF.

This clone was seen once. The chain joins TRBV6-1 to TRBJ1-1; D unclear. The germline V gene has CDR1 MNHNS and CDR2 SASEGT. With 6 bases removed from V and 6 bases from J, the gap between germline ends came to 14 bases. The CDR3 runs 13 residues. CDR3 protein: CASSAADWAEAFF. CDR3 bases: TGTGCCAGCAGCGCCGCTGATTGGGCTGAAGCTTTCTTT.

The chain has TRBV6-5 and TRBJ1-1, with a possible D match to TRBD1 (5 bases). The V end was cut by 10 bases, the J end by 6 bases, with 15 bases between. CDR1 and CDR2 (germline): MNHEY, SVGAGI. The CDR3 has 12 residues. The CDR3 region has the DNA TGTGCCACTCTGGATCAGGGTTCTGAAGCTTTCTTT. Translation gives CATLDQGSEAFF.

CDR3 coding DNA: TGTGCCAGTAAAGCCGACAGGGTCCAAGAGACCCAGTACTTC. Its protein is CASKADRVQETQYF. V usage is TRBV19 and J usage is TRBJ2-5; 7 bases line up with TRBD1. The V and J ends lost 7 bases and 1 base, in that order; junction bases with no gene match: 6. Germline loops: CDR1 LNHDA, CDR2 SQIVND (reference sequence). This CDR3 spans 14 amino acids.